The 29 T cell receptor beta chains presented below share a single source sample, sequenced in a study of blood T cell repertoires in COVID-19 (TCRdb year 2020). Receptor amplification or capture employed the immunoSEQ multiplex PCR assay. Not all clones reach the TCRdb copy of this immuneACCESS table, which keeps in-frame sequences only. Checked studies attribute under half of the gap to unresolved V genes and leave the rest unexplained. In this sample the table shows 100,000 to 150,000 clones, around 81% of which occur a single time. The ten largest clones capture 12% of the sample. The sequenced material came from peripheral blood. The source of these receptors is a man in his sixties with acute or convalescent COVID-19.

The rearrangement links TRBV5-1 to TRBJ2-6, with D possibly TRBD2 on 5 matching bases. Per the germline V gene, CDR1 is SGHRS and CDR2 is YFSETQ. The CDR3 is made up of 15 amino acids. Trimming removed 3 bases at V and 2 bases at J, with 9 bases between. CDR3 region: CASSSRVAGANVLTF. The CDR3 nucleotides read TGCGCCAGCAGCTCGAGGGTGGCTGGGGCCAACGTCCTGACTTTC.

The chain uses TRBV30 and TRBJ1-2; possible D gene TRBD1, 6 bases. Looked up from germline, CDR1 is GTSNPN and CDR2 is SVGIG (reference sequence). This CDR3 comprises 13 residues. With 1 base removed from V and 4 bases from J, the gap between germline ends came to 10 bases. CDR3 sequence (DNA): TGTGCCTGGAGTGAAATGGACAGCTATGGCTACACCTTC. Translation: CAWSEMDSYGYTF.

This chain connects TRBV2 to TRBJ2-1; D possibly corresponds to TRBD1 (6 bases). This CDR3 is built from 13 residues. CDR1 is SNHLY and CDR2 is FYNNEI in the germline V gene. V lost 6 bases to trimming and J lost 6 bases, with 12 bases between them. DNA of the CDR3: TGTGCCAGCAGCACAGGGACCGGCAATGAGCAGTTCTTC. Its translation is CASSTGTGNEQFF.

DNA for the CDR3: TGCAGCGTCGCCACTAAACCCGGGACAGGGTTTGAAGCTTTCTTT. It is translated as CSVATKPGTGFEAFF. The V gene is TRBV29-1, the J gene TRBJ1-1; the match to TRBD1 covers 9 bases. The CDR3 covers 15 residues. The germline gives CDR1 SQVTM, CDR2 ANQGSEA. The V and J ends lost 6 bases and 7 bases, in that order; junction bases with no gene match: 15. The variable domain in full, with the rest retrieved from reference TRBV29-1 and TRBJ1-1, is SAVISQKPSRDICQRGTSLTIQCQVDSQVTMMFWYRQQPGQSLTLIATANQGSEATYESGFVIDKFPISRPNLTFSTLTVSNMSPEDSSIYLCSVATKPGTGFEAFFGQGTRLTVV.

This clone was seen more than once but under ten times. The V call is TRBV19, the J call TRBJ2-2; TRBD2 aligns across 7 bases. The ends lost 3 bases at V and 5 bases at J; junction bases unmatched: 9. CDR3 length: 16 residues. CDR1 and CDR2 (germline): LNHDA, SQIVND (reference sequence). CDR3 amino acids: CASSIQPGLITGELFF. Here the CDR3 DNA reads TGTGCCAGTAGTATCCAACCGGGACTAATAACCGGGGAGCTGTTTTTT.

The CDR3: CASSFGVEQETQYF. The CDR3 coding sequence is TGTGCCAGCAGCTTTGGTGTAGAGCAAGAGACCCAGTACTTC. This rearrangement joins TRBV5-6 to TRBJ2-5; D not certain. This CDR3 has 14 residues. The germline V gene encodes CDR1 SGHDT and CDR2 YYEEEE. V gave up 2 bases and J gave up 2 bases, with 10 bases separating them.

J is TRBJ1-2 and V is TRBV28, with D possibly being TRBD1 (5 bases). This CDR3 contains 14 residues. Per germline, CDR1 MDHEN and CDR2 SYDVKM. V was cut by 6 bases and J by 3 bases, with 14 bases left in between. Here the CDR3 DNA reads TGTGCCAGCAGCCAGGGAAGGGAGGACTATGGCTACACCTTC. It is translated as CASSQGREDYGYTF.

The chain couples TRBV19 to TRBJ2-2; 13 bases are a match to TRBD2. Germline trimming cut 10 bases from V and 7 bases from J; bases unmatched to any gene: 12. The CDR3 loop spans 16 amino acids. CDR1 LNHDA and CDR2 SQIVND come from the germline V gene (reference sequence). CDR3 amino acids: CATRLAGGRRVGELFF. The DNA of the CDR3 is TGTGCCACACGACTAGCGGGAGGTCGTAGGGTCGGGGAGCTGTTTTTT.

The genes are TRBV2 and TRBJ1-5, with D tentatively TRBD1 (6 bases). V lost 5 bases, J lost 3 bases, and 14 bases lay in between. Germline loops: CDR1 SNHLY, CDR2 FYNNEI. This CDR3 contains 15 residues. This chain's CDR3 is CASSKTDRHNQPQHF. The CDR3 DNA reads TGTGCCAGCAGTAAGACCGACAGGCACAATCAGCCCCAGCATTTT.

The CDR3 region is CASSLSGREYNEQFF. The CDR3 DNA reads TGTGCCAGCAGCTTAAGCGGGAGGGAGTACAATGAGCAGTTCTTC. This chain uses TRBV7-3 with TRBJ2-1, with 9 bases matching TRBD2. The CDR3 has 15 amino acids. Germline CDR1 reads SGHTA; CDR2 reads FQGTGA. V shed 1 base, J shed 4 bases, and the junction held 2 bases outside the gene matches.

The V gene is TRBV6-4, the J gene TRBJ2-2; D possibly corresponds to TRBD2 (6 bases). In germline, CDR1 is MRHNA, CDR2 SNTAGT. The V and J ends lost 5 bases and 2 bases respectively, with 15 bases between them. This CDR3 region has 16 residues. The CDR3 protein is CASSRHGGGNTGELFF. For the CDR3, the DNA is TGTGCCAGCAGTAGGCACGGGGGAGGAAACACCGGGGAGCTGTTTTTT.

The chain uses TRBV30 and TRBJ2-3, with 11 nucleotides matching TRBD1. Trimming at V came to 0 bases and at J to 0 bases, leaving 5 bases not matched to a gene. CDR3 length: 17 residues. Germline lookup yields CDR1 GTSNPN and CDR2 SVGIG (reference sequence). The CDR3 nucleotides read TGTGCCTGGAGTGTATGGGGGACAGGGGGGAGCACAGATACGCAGTATTTT. Translating it yields CAWSVWGTGGSTDTQYF.

This clone came up a few times. The gene calls are TRBV30 and TRBJ2-7; tentative D call: TRBD2 (5 bases). The germline CDR1 and CDR2 sequences are GTSNPN and SVGIG (reference sequence). V was shortened by 2 bases and J by 1 base, with 6 bases between the two germline ends. This CDR3 spans 12 amino acids. The CDR3 DNA reads TGTGCCTGGAGTCCGGGGTCCTACGAGCAGTACTTC. Translated: CAWSPGSYEQYF.

This rearrangement joins TRBV7-8 to TRBJ1-2; 9 bases are shared with TRBD1. V dropped 5 bases and J dropped 8; count of bases not matched to a gene: 12. This CDR3 is 15 amino acids long. Germline-derived CDR1 and CDR2 are SGHVS and FQNEAQ. CDR3 region: CASSGPGQGVLGYTF. CDR3 DNA: TGTGCCAGCAGCGGTCCGGGACAGGGTGTTCTGGGCTACACCTTC.

The CDR3 DNA is TGTGCCAGCAGTGAAGCGTTTCGGGAAAACTATGGCTACACCTTC. It specifies CASSEAFRENYGYTF. The chain has TRBV6-1 and TRBJ1-2; D uncertain. CDR3 size: 15 residues. CDR1 is MNHNS, CDR2 SASEGT, per germline. V gave up 0 bases and J gave up 2 bases, with 10 bases separating them.

V usage is TRBV18 and J usage is TRBJ2-1, with 10 positions matching TRBD2. Germline CDR1 is KGHSH and CDR2 is LQKENI. After removal of 8 bases from V and 0 bases from J, the junction contained 7 bases not matched to a gene. The CDR3 has 16 residues. In nucleotides, the CDR3 is TGTGCCAGCATTCTAGCGGGAGCGAGCTCCTACAATGAGCAGTTCTTC. Its protein product is CASILAGASSYNEQFF.

The gene calls are TRBV4-1 and TRBJ1-5, with no clear D. This CDR3 region has 14 residues. Germline assignment: CDR1 MGHRA and CDR2 YSYEKL. Trimming took off 0 bases at V and 0 bases at J, with 3 bases between the two ends. The CDR3 region is CASSQDGSNQPQHF. The CDR3 DNA reads TGCGCCAGCAGCCAAGACGGTAGCAATCAGCCCCAGCATTTT.

The chain carries TRBV2 and TRBJ1-2; D remains ambiguous. The CDR3 has 16 residues. V gave up 1 base and J gave up 4 bases, with 16 bases separating them. Germline CDR1 and CDR2: SNHLY and FYNNEI. The CDR3: CASSEVLLRGPYGYTF. DNA of the CDR3: TGTGCCAGCAGTGAAGTCCTGCTGCGAGGGCCCTATGGCTACACCTTC.

The chain carries TRBV7-8 and TRBJ1-1, with 7 bases that match TRBD1. Germline CDR1 is SGHVS and CDR2 is FQNEAQ. This CDR3 is built from 14 residues. Trimming at V came to 5 bases and at J to 1 base, leaving 4 bases not matched to a gene. CDR3 loop: CASSRRQGNTEAFF. The CDR3 DNA follows: TGTGCCAGCAGCAGGCGACAGGGGAACACTGAAGCTTTCTTT.

The V gene is TRBV5-1, the J gene TRBJ2-2, with 11 positions matching TRBD2. CDR3 size: 15 residues. Germline V gene lookup returns CDR1 SGHRS and CDR2 YFSETQ. The V and J ends lost 2 bases and 6 bases, in that order; junction bases with no gene match: 3. Written as DNA, the CDR3 is TGCGCCAGCAGCTTTACTAGCGGGAGTTCCGGGGAGCTGTTTTTT. Translation: CASSFTSGSSGELFF.

The chain combines TRBV7-3 with TRBJ2-1; 13 bases align to TRBD2. Unmatched junction bases numbered 11, after V lost 4 bases and J lost 8 bases. Germline-derived CDR1 and CDR2 are SGHTA and FQGTGA. The CDR3 is 17 amino acids. In DNA, the CDR3 is TGTGCCAGCAGCTCCCAAGGACTAGCGGGAGTAAGGGATGAGCAGTTCTTC. Encoded protein: CASSSQGLAGVRDEQFF.

This clone was observed a few times. The rearrangement uses TRBV24-1 and TRBJ2-7; 8 bases are shared with TRBD2. With V trimmed by 3 bases and J by 1 base, 4 bases remained unmatched. The CDR3 extends over 15 amino acids. Germline loops: CDR1 KGHDR, CDR2 SFDVKD. CDR3 sequence (DNA): TGTGCCACCAGTGATCCTACTAGCGGTTCCTACGAGCAGTACTTC. Translating gives CATSDPTSGSYEQYF.

This clone was counted only a few times. This sequence joins TRBV28 and TRBJ2-3; TRBD2 matches at 13 bases. The CDR3 loop spans 19 amino acids. The V and J ends lost 4 bases and 2 bases, in that order; junction bases with no gene match: 12. In germline, CDR1 is MDHEN, CDR2 SYDVKM. This CDR3 is CASSSPSGTSGILTDTQYF. The CDR3 nucleotides read TGTGCCAGCAGTTCCCCCTCCGGGACTAGCGGGATTCTCACAGATACGCAGTATTTT.

This clone came up once. The chain couples TRBV18 to TRBJ1-2, with 10 bases that match TRBD1. CDR3 length: 14 amino acids. In germline, CDR1 is KGHSH, CDR2 LQKENI. After removal of 3 bases from V and 3 bases from J, the junction contained 1 base not matched to a gene. CDR3 sequence: CASSPGTGDYGYTF. Written as DNA, the CDR3 is TGTGCCAGCTCACCTGGGACAGGGGACTATGGCTACACCTTC.

This sequence joins TRBV5-1 and TRBJ1-2; 8 bases map to TRBD1. V shed 0 bases, J shed 4 bases, and the junction held 8 bases outside the gene matches. CDR3 length equals 16 residues. Germline V gene lookup returns CDR1 SGHRS and CDR2 YFSETQ. CDR3 region: CASSLGPGQEIYGYTF. The CDR3 region has the DNA TGCGCCAGCAGCTTGGGGCCGGGACAGGAGATCTATGGCTACACCTTC. Looking up the rest from reference TRBV5-1 and TRBJ1-2 gives the full variable domain: KAGVTQTPRYLIKTRGQQVTLSCSPISGHRSVSWYQQTPGQGLQFLFEYFSETQRNKGNFPGRFSGRQFSNSRSEMNVSTLELGDSALYLCASSLGPGQEIYGYTFGSGTRLTVV.

The gene calls are TRBV4-1 and TRBJ2-1; TRBD2 agrees at 11 bases. V gave up 0 bases and J gave up 7 bases; unmatched junction bases: 5. The CDR3 totals 16 residues. The germline V gene has CDR1 MGHRA and CDR2 YSYEKL. The CDR3 sequence: CASSQERLAGRNEQFF. The CDR3 nucleotides read TGCGCCAGCAGCCAAGAGCGACTAGCGGGAAGGAATGAGCAGTTCTTC.

The genes are TRBV11-3 and TRBJ2-3; D is ambiguous. The CDR3 covers 12 residues. Trimming left V 2 bases short and J 2 bases short, with 2 bases between. The germline V gene encodes CDR1 SGHNT and CDR2 YENEEA. The CDR3 here is CASSLYTDTQYF. The CDR3 DNA is TGTGCCAGCAGCTTATACACAGATACGCAGTATTTT.

V is TRBV5-4 and J is TRBJ2-7, with 10 positions matching TRBD2. V dropped 1 base and J dropped 7; count of bases not matched to a gene: 8. Germline-derived CDR1 and CDR2 are SGHNT and YYREEE (reference sequence). The CDR3 has 15 residues. In DNA, the CDR3 is TGTGCCAGCAGCTTGATAGCGGGAGGAGGTGGGGAGCAGTACTTC. Translation: CASSLIAGGGGEQYF.

The rearrangement uses TRBV5-4 and TRBJ1-6; perhaps TRBD1 as D (6 bases). Looked up from germline, CDR1 is SGHNT and CDR2 is YYREEE (reference sequence). This CDR3 has 15 residues. The V and J ends lost 0 bases and 7 bases respectively, with 11 bases between them. CDR3 residues: CASSLVGHTNSPLHF. The CDR3 DNA sequence: TGTGCCAGCAGCTTGGTGGGACATACAAATTCACCCCTCCACTTT.